Presented here are 15 T cell receptor beta chains from one specimen sequenced in a study of OX40 agonist ivuxolimab in advanced cancers. The data were produced by immunoSEQ multiplex PCR, yet TCRdb's version contains in-frame clones alone and is incomplete. The sample lists approximately 68,000 clones, less than 95% occurring once. This specimen was CD4+ or CD8+ T cells sorted from blood, taken in a trial of the OX40 agonist ivuxolimab. Every receptor here comes from an adult with an advanced solid tumor such as melanoma, head and neck, liver or kidney cancer.

This rearrangement joins TRBV19 to TRBJ2-7; a possible D gene is TRBD2 (7 bases). The CDR3 extends over 13 amino acids. Trimming removed 7 bases at V and 4 bases at J, with 14 bases between. CDR1 and CDR2 from the germline V gene are LNHDA and SQIVND (reference sequence). CDR3 bases: TGTGCCAGTAAAGGGGGGGAACCGTACGAGCAGTACTTC. Its translation: CASKGGEPYEQYF.

This clone showed up just once. The genes are TRBV19 and TRBJ2-2, with D unclear. V was pared by 5 bases and J by 4 bases, with 14 bases between. The CDR3 is made up of 15 amino acids. CDR1 is LNHDA and CDR2 is SQIVND in the germline V gene (reference sequence). For the CDR3, the DNA is TGTGCCAGTAGTCCTAAGTCTGCCTTCACCGGGGAGCTGTTTTTT. Encoded protein: CASSPKSAFTGELFF.

The rearrangement uses TRBV30 and TRBJ1-1, with D maybe TRBD1 (5 bases). CDR1 and CDR2 (germline): GTSNPN, SVGIG (reference sequence). Trimming stripped 2 bases from V and 4 bases from J, with 14 bases between. CDR3 length: 14 residues. The CDR3: CAWSLGGWGTEAFF. DNA of the CDR3: TGTGCCTGGAGTCTGGGGGGATGGGGCACTGAAGCTTTCTTT.

This clone is a singleton in its sample. The V gene is TRBV27, the J gene TRBJ2-1, with TRBD2 matching over 15 bases. This CDR3 is 19 amino acids long. J gave up 4 bases and V 5 bases, and 12 bases lay outside the gene matches. Looked up from germline, CDR1 is MNHEY and CDR2 is SMNVEV (reference sequence). Written as DNA, the CDR3 is TGTGCCAGCAGTCCAACACGACCGGGGACTAGCGGGAGGTACAATGAGCAGTTCTTC. This sequence encodes CASSPTRPGTSGRYNEQFF.

The rearrangement uses TRBV6-5 and TRBJ1-4, with TRBD1 identical over 7 bases. There are 14 residues in the CDR3. V lost 2 bases, J lost 8 bases, and 5 bases stayed unmatched. The germline CDR1 and CDR2 sequences are MNHEY and SVGAGI. The CDR3 DNA reads as TGTGCCAGCAGTTACCACAGGGGAAGAGAAAAACTGTTTTTT. Its protein product is CASSYHRGREKLFF.

The CDR3 bases are TGTGCCAGCAGCTTAGGGATTGGGACAGATACGCAGTATTTT. Residues: CASSLGIGTDTQYF. The chain carries TRBV5-6 and TRBJ2-3; D is ambiguous. Trimming took 2 bases from V and 3 from J, leaving 10 bases between them. CDR3 size: 14 residues. Germline V lookup: CDR1 SGHDT, CDR2 YYEEEE.

This clone is a singleton in its sample. The rearrangement links TRBV5-1 to TRBJ2-7; D is uncertain. This CDR3 has 14 residues. V gave up 0 bases and J gave up 0 bases, with 7 bases separating them. In germline, CDR1 is SGHRS, CDR2 YFSETQ. The CDR3 spells CASSLGAFSYEQYF. The CDR3 DNA reads as TGCGCCAGCAGCTTGGGGGCCTTCTCCTACGAGCAGTACTTC.

This chain uses TRBV9 with TRBJ1-1; D is possibly TRBD1 (6 bases). Deletions cut 0 bases from V and 3 bases from J, with 21 bases between. The CDR3 length is 18 residues. In germline, CDR1 is SGDLS, CDR2 YYNGEE. The CDR3: CASSVEAQGWSTDTEAFF. The CDR3 DNA reads TGTGCCAGCAGCGTAGAGGCCCAGGGGTGGTCCACGGACACTGAAGCTTTCTTT.

J is TRBJ1-1 and V is TRBV12-5; unclear D gene. CDR1 is LGHNT, CDR2 FRNRAP, per germline. V lost 2 bases and J 7 bases, leaving 5 bases between the germline ends. The CDR3 totals 11 residues. The CDR3 nucleotides are TGTGCTAGTGGTTTGCGCCTTGAAGCTTTCTTT. This codes for CASGLRLEAFF.

The chain has TRBV5-1 and TRBJ2-7, with 11 positions matching TRBD1. V gave up 4 bases and J gave up 4 bases; unmatched junction bases: 7. Germline V gene sequence: CDR1 SGHRS, CDR2 YFSETQ. The CDR3 spans 15 residues. CDR3 amino acids: CASSRGQGARYEQYF. The CDR3, as DNA: TGCGCCAGCAGCCGCGGACAGGGGGCGCGGTACGAGCAGTACTTC.

This clone came up once. The chain has TRBV5-1 and TRBJ2-5; D perhaps matches TRBD1 (8 bases). The V gene's germline CDR1 is SGHRS and CDR2 YFSETQ. The length of the CDR3 is 16 residues. V was trimmed by 0 bases and J by 1 base, leaving 13 bases between them. CDR3 bases: TGCGCCAGCAGCTTGGTACAGGGGGGGCCCCAAGAGACCCAGTACTTC. As protein: CASSLVQGGPQETQYF.

There are a few counts of this clone. The rearrangement uses TRBV18 and TRBJ1-1; D gene uncertain. The CDR3 extends over 17 amino acids. V gave up 6 bases and J gave up 5 bases, with 25 bases separating them. CDR1 is KGHSH, CDR2 LQKENI, per germline. CDR3 amino acids: CASSQTYSGTRSTEAFF. CDR3 DNA sequence: TGTGCCAGCTCTCAAACCTACAGCGGAACCCGGAGTACTGAAGCTTTCTTT.

The rearrangement links TRBV6-1 to TRBJ2-7; D is unresolved. V shed 6 bases and J shed 2 bases, with 17 bases lying between them. The germline CDR1 and CDR2 sequences are MNHNS and SASEGT. This CDR3 has 15 amino acids. This CDR3 is CASRRIGPQTYEQYF. DNA for the CDR3: TGTGCCAGCAGACGAATAGGACCTCAAACCTACGAGCAGTACTTC.

The CDR3 nucleotides are TGTGCCAGCAGCCTTACCGGGACTAGCGGATCCTACGAGCAGTACTTC. Encoded protein: CASSLTGTSGSYEQYF. The V gene is TRBV9, the J gene TRBJ2-7; TRBD2 agrees at 11 bases. The V segment lost 4 bases and the J segment 1 base; nucleotides outside the gene matches: 7. This CDR3 region has 16 residues. CDR1 and CDR2 from the germline V gene are SGDLS and YYNGEE.

The chain carries TRBV30 and TRBJ2-5; 8 nucleotides agree with TRBD1. V shed 3 bases and J 7 bases; nucleotides not matched to a gene: 10. The CDR3 runs to 14 residues. CDR1 GTSNPN and CDR2 SVGIG come from the germline V gene (reference sequence). CDR3 nucleotide sequence: TGTGCCTGGAGCGGACAGGGTTTTGGGGGGACCCAGTACTTC. As protein: CAWSGQGFGGTQYF. The full variable domain, with the rest looked up from reference TRBV30 and TRBJ2-5, is SQTIHQWPATLVQPVGSPLSLECTVEGTSNPNLYWYRQAAGRGLQLLFYSVGIGQISSEVPQNLSASRPQDRQFILSSKKLLLSDSGFYLCAWSGQGFGGTQYFGPGTRLLVL.